These 8 T cell receptor beta chains share one sample of origin, sequenced in a study of identical twins. Via MiXCR, TCRdb re-called the 5' RACE reads, giving one row per CDR3 protein. In the table there are about 220,000 distinct CDR3 sequences, 6.5% to 9% of which are singletons. This sample also belongs to another study, concerning yellow fever vaccine responses in identical twins.

Sequencing used CD8+ T cells sorted from blood. Receptor source: a woman aged 18-30 years in good health.

In regard to this clonotype: This could be a read error, since a much larger clone is one nucleotide away. The rearrangement joins TRBV20-1 to TRBJ2-5, with 14 bases that match TRBD2. The CDR3 spans 17 residues. Germline lookup yields CDR1 DFQATT and CDR2 SNEGSKA (reference sequence). The CDR3: CCAKGLAGEGIQETQYF. The CDR3 coding sequence is TGCTGTGCAAAGGGACTAGCGGGAGAAGGGATTCAAGAGACCCAGTACTTC.

The genes are TRBV7-9 and TRBJ2-1; 8 bases map to TRBD2. Germline V gene sequence: CDR1 SEHNR, CDR2 FQNEAQ (reference sequence). The CDR3 sequence is 16 residues long. Trimming removed 5 bases from V and 5 bases from J; junction bases left unmatched: 11. The CDR3: CASSSGGGGLDNEQFF. CDR3 DNA: TGTGCCAGCAGCAGCGGAGGCGGGGGGCTAGACAATGAGCAGTTCTTC.

This clonotype was detected a few times. The CDR3: CASSQAGTDSSYEQYV. DNA for the CDR3: TGCGCCAGCAGCCAAGCCGGGACAGATAGCTCCTACGAGCAGTACGTC. V usage is TRBV4-1 and J usage is TRBJ2-7; 7 nucleotides line up with TRBD1. V shed 1 base, J shed 0 bases, and the junction held 6 bases outside the gene matches. This CDR3 contains 16 residues. The germline CDR1 and CDR2 sequences are MGHRA and YSYEKL.

This clonotype appeared many times. V is TRBV9 and J is TRBJ2-1; D gene ambiguous. CDR3 size: 15 residues. Germline assignment: CDR1 SGDLS and CDR2 YYNGEE. V shed 3 bases and J shed 9 bases, with 19 bases lying between them. The CDR3 bases are TGTGCCAGCAGCGCCCGGCCAGACCACCCATTTGAGCAGTTCTTC. Translation: CASSARPDHPFEQFF.

In this sample, this clonotype turned up a few times. The rearrangement links TRBV25-1 to TRBJ2-1, with D tentatively TRBD2 (6 bases). Germline V CDR1 and CDR2: MGHDK, SYGVNS. The V end was cut by 1 base, the J end by 2 bases, with 9 bases between. The CDR3 has 15 residues. This chain's CDR3 is CASSEFGGAYNEQFF. The DNA for the CDR3 is TGTGCCAGCAGTGAATTTGGAGGGGCCTACAATGAGCAGTTCTTC.

This clonotype was seen only a few times. The chain is built from TRBV28 and TRBJ2-7; TRBD1 matches 7 bases. From germline, CDR1 is MDHEN and CDR2 SYDVKM. CDR3 length equals 14 residues. The V and J ends lost 6 bases and 0 bases, in that order; junction bases with no gene match: 5. The CDR3 loop is CASSRQGRSYEQYF. Written as DNA, the CDR3 is TGTGCCAGCAGCAGACAGGGTCGCTCCTACGAGCAGTACTTC. Filled out from reference TRBV28 and TRBJ2-7, the complete variable domain reads DVKVTQSSRYLVKRTGEKVFLECVQDMDHENMFWYRQDPGLGLRLIYFSYDVKMKEKGDIPEGYSVSREKKERFSLILESASTNQTSMYLCASSRQGRSYEQYFGPGTRLTVT.

This clonotype was counted between two and nine times. The V and J genes are TRBV9 and TRBJ2-1; 9 nucleotides line up with TRBD2. Germline CDR1 reads SGDLS; CDR2 reads YYNGEE. J was trimmed by 8 bases and V by 4 bases; bases with no gene match: 13. This CDR3 contains 16 residues. In nucleotides, the CDR3 is TGTGCCAGCAGCCCCAACGGGCTAGCGGGAAGGGATGAGCAGTTCTTC. It codes for CASSPNGLAGRDEQFF. Full variable domain (missing parts from reference TRBV9 and TRBJ2-1): DSGVTQTPKHLITATGQRVTLRCSPRSGDLSVYWYQQSLDQGLQFLIQYYNGEERAKGNILERFSAQQFPDLHSELNLSSLELGDSALYFCASSPNGLAGRDEQFFGPGTRLTVL.

The chain is built from TRBV11-2 and TRBJ2-5; weak D call: TRBD2 (7 bases). V shed 3 bases and J shed 4 bases, with 18 bases lying between them. This CDR3 has 16 amino acids. Germline V gives CDR1 SGHAT, CDR2 FQNNGV. In DNA form, the CDR3 reads TGTGCCAGCAGCTTTCTGCCGGGGGGCGAAGGAGAGACCCAGTACTTC. Amino acid sequence: CASSFLPGGEGETQYF. Supplemented by reference TRBV11-2 and TRBJ2-5, the full variable domain reads EAGVAQSPRYKIIEKRQSVAFWCNPISGHATLYWYQQILGQGPKLLIQFQNNGVVDDSQLPKDRFSAERLKGVDSTLKIQPAKLEDSAVYLCASSFLPGGEGETQYFGPGTRLLVL.